This T cell receptor (beta chain) was sequenced during a study of blood T cell repertoires in COVID-19. In the study overall: Samples taken during acute and convalescent COVID-19 were collected in the United States, Italy and Spain.

Germline V gene sequence: CDR1 SGHNT, CDR2 YYREEE (reference sequence). The CDR3 has 14 amino acids. Trimming shortened V by 2 bases and J by 2 bases, and 11 bases separated the two germline ends. Method: immunoSEQ multiplex PCR; TCRdb's copy keeps in-frame clones and lacks some. The sample lists fewer than 350,000 clones, about 91% occurring once. This clonotype originated in a man aged 30 to 39 with COVID-19, enrolled during active disease. What was sequenced was peripheral blood. This chain joins TRBV5-4 and TRBJ2-7; weak D call: TRBD2 (6 bases). The DNA of the CDR3 is TGTGCCAGCAGCTTCACCGGGAGTACCTACGAGCAGTACTTC. Protein product: CASSFTGSTYEQYF.